This entry features one TCR beta chain sequence. This sample is drawn from a study of monozygotic twins with inflammatory bowel disease. TCRdb processed the 5' RACE reads again and assigns one entry to each CDR3 protein, with no DNA. Here the sample table reports roughly 170,000 distinct CDR3 sequences. Sequencing was performed on blood. The source of this sequence is a human donor with ulcerative colitis or Crohn's disease, or a healthy co-twin of an affected twin (not recorded which).

CDR3 loop: CASSFGRQANTEAFF. The chain carries TRBV7-2 and TRBJ1-1; with no DNA, the TCRdb D assignment of TRBD1 cannot be verified. The CDR3 extends over 15 amino acids. Germline CDR1 and CDR2: SGHTA and FQGNSA.